This T cell receptor beta chain was observed in a study of shared clonotypes between healthy human individuals. Each cell subset's genomic DNA was divided evenly among several immunoSEQ plates. Produced via immunoSEQ multiplex PCR; TCRdb's table is partial and in-frame only. The sample has about 2 million clones; roughly 95% are singletons. The study, taken as a whole, reports: Only a few donors were included, so the genetic and exposure-history diversity represented was limited. Investigators expected sequencing depth to affect clonotype sharing among donors.

Selected positively for CCR7 and CD45RO-negative, naive CD8 cells excluded terminally differentiated effector memory CD45RA+ cells. Remarks on this clone: The antigen is undetermined. At one end the junction does not follow the germline gene, possibly because of a read error.

The receptor was derived from a man in his late teens or twenties in good health. Sequencing used naive CD8+ T cells sorted from blood.

CDR3 residues: CASTLGDRAEF. The CDR3 region has the DNA TGTGCCAGCACCCTAGGGGACAGGGCGGAATTT. The chain couples TRBV28 to TRBJ1-4; 9 nucleotides match TRBD1. Germline V lookup: CDR1 MDHEN, CDR2 SYDVKM. CDR3 size: 11 residues.